A single sample is the source of the 12 T cell receptor beta chains below, sequenced in a study of blood T cells in healthy people across ages (dated by TCRdb to between 2015 and 2017). The library relied on 5' RACE. Sequencing used an Illumina HiSeq 2500. A second PCR of roughly 6 to 12 cycles was performed with a sample-barcoded 5' primer and a J-beta primer mix. TCRdb trimmed public reads at Q25 via fastp, called clones via MiXCR and kept in-frame beta chains. Rows with one shared CDR3 protein collapse into an entry with the most common genes and DNA. The sample includes about 1,800,000 distinct CDR3 sequences, with roughly 28% observed a single time. Less than 9.5% of the sample rests with the top ten. Sequencing input: blood. These receptors were obtained from a woman under 40 in good health.

This clonotype has just a few counts. This sequence joins TRBV12-3 or TRBV12-4 and TRBJ1-5; D is unclear. The length of the CDR3 is 13 residues. Trimming removed 3 bases from V and 5 bases from J, with 8 bases in between. The CDR3: CASSFGEYQPQHF. The DNA of the CDR3 is TGTGCCAGCAGTTTTGGTGAATATCAGCCCCAGCATTTT.

The gene calls are TRBV27 and TRBJ2-5; 7 bases match TRBD2. Germline V CDR1 and CDR2: MNHEY, SMNVEV (reference sequence). CDR3 length: 12 residues. Losses at the gene ends were 8 bases for V and 5 bases for J; bases not matched to a gene: 5. In nucleotides, the CDR3 is TGTGCCAGCCGGCGGGGGTGGGAGACCCAGTACTTC. Residues: CASRRGWETQYF.

The rearrangement links TRBV19 to TRBJ1-2; 8 nucleotides agree with TRBD1. This CDR3 has 13 residues. Per germline, CDR1 LNHDA and CDR2 SQIVND (reference sequence). The J segment lost 4 bases and the V segment lost 10 bases, leaving 8 bases of the junction unmatched. The CDR3 DNA reads as TGTGCCACCGGCCCAGGGGGCTTCTATGGCTACACCTTC. Translated, it gives CATGPGGFYGYTF.

About this clonotype itself: A much larger clone differs from this one at a single base, so this may be a read error. The chain uses TRBV29-1 and TRBJ2-1; D not certain. V was cut by 0 bases and J by 1 base, with 10 bases left in between. CDR1 is SQVTM and CDR2 is ANQGSEA in the germline V gene. CDR3 length equals 15 residues. The CDR3 nucleotides are TGCAGCGTTGAAGAGGACGGGTTATCCTACAATGAGCAGTTCTTC. Protein product: CSVEEDGLSYNEQFF.

On this clonotype: It may be a read error: a sequence one base away is much more abundant. The chain joins TRBV5-1 to TRBJ2-1, with D possibly TRBD1 on 5 matching bases. The CDR3 loop spans 14 amino acids. CDR1 and CDR2 from the germline V gene are SGHRS and YFSETQ. The CDR3 bases are TGCGCCAGCAGCTTGGGGACACGCTCAAATGAGCAGTGCTTC. Protein sequence: CASSLGTRSNEQCF.

This clonotype has a single count. At one end the junction does not follow the germline gene, possibly because of a read error. The chain employs TRBV15 and TRBJ2-6; D may be TRBD1 or TRBD2 (5 bases each). The CDR3 has 18 residues. Per the germline V gene, CDR1 is LNHNV and CDR2 is YYDKDF (reference sequence). The CDR3 sequence is CATSRERALASGANALTF. DNA for the CDR3: TGTGCCACTAGCAGAGAACGAGCCCTAGCCTCTGGGGCCAACGCCCTGACTTTC.

This chain joins TRBV29-1 and TRBJ1-1; no clear D gene. The germline V and J ends were trimmed by 4 bases and 0 bases, with 12 bases remaining between them. From germline, CDR1 is SQVTM and CDR2 ANQGSEA. The CDR3 spans 14 residues. The CDR3 sequence: CSVASAVLNTEAFF. The CDR3 DNA sequence: TGCAGCGTTGCGTCAGCCGTCTTGAACACTGAAGCTTTCTTT.

The V and J genes are TRBV5-6 and TRBJ1-5; no clear D. CDR1 is SGHDT, CDR2 YYEEEE, per germline. V lost 2 bases and J lost 2, with 11 bases in between. The CDR3 loop spans 15 amino acids. The CDR3 loop reads CASSLMLRGNQPQHF. The CDR3 DNA follows: TGTGCCAGCAGCTTAATGCTTCGGGGCAATCAGCCCCAGCATTTT.

The CDR3 bases are TGTGCCAGCTCCTGGGGCCCCACTGAAGCTTTCTTT. Translating it yields CASSWGPTEAFF. The chain uses TRBV2 and TRBJ1-1, with D possibly being TRBD1 (5 bases). Germline V gene sequence: CDR1 SNHLY, CDR2 FYNNEI. The CDR3 spans 12 residues. V was pared by 8 bases and J by 4 bases, with 11 bases between.

This clonotype was counted ten times or more. The chain couples TRBV7-8 to TRBJ2-6, with 13 nucleotides matching TRBD2. The V gene end was trimmed by 4 bases and the J gene end by 2 bases; junction bases not matched to a gene: 5. CDR3 length: 18 amino acids. Germline V gene data show CDR1 as SGHVS and CDR2 as FQNEAQ. CDR3 in DNA: TGTGCCAGCAGCTCCCGGACTAGCGGGAGCACTGGGGCCAACGTCCTGACTTTC. Protein sequence: CASSSRTSGSTGANVLTF.

This chain connects TRBV15 to TRBJ1-5, with unresolved D. The CDR3 sequence is 13 residues long. The germline V gene encodes CDR1 LNHNV and CDR2 YYDKDF (reference sequence). Trimming cost V 0 bases and J 8 bases, with 8 bases left between them. CDR3 in amino acids: CATSRDFQKPQHF. The CDR3 DNA reads TGTGCCACCAGCAGAGATTTTCAGAAGCCCCAGCATTTT.

This clonotype was picked up one time. The junction departs from germline at one end; a sequencing error may be responsible. This rearrangement joins TRBV6-5 to TRBJ1-2, with 8 nucleotides matching TRBD1. Germline CDR1 MNHEY, CDR2 SVGAGI. This CDR3 comprises 14 residues. Written as DNA, the CDR3 is TGTGCCGGCAGGACCCGACAGGGGAGGGATGGCTACACCTTC. It codes for CAGRTRQGRDGYTF.